This T cell receptor beta chain was sequenced during a study of blood T cell repertoires in COVID-19. For the study at large: Nucleic acid was either cDNA or gDNA, and it came from T cells, B-cell-depleted T cells, or PBMCs.

Enrollment of patients from Seattle took place during active infection, with longitudinal follow-up. Assay used: immunoSEQ multiplex PCR; TCRdb lists only in-frame clones, some missing. The table lists about 240,000 clones, about four fifths of them singletons. The V gene's germline CDR1 is SNHLY and CDR2 FYNNEI. Between the trimmed V and J ends, which lost 2 bases and 10 bases, there was a span of 9 bases. The CDR3 runs 12 residues. This clone has a handful of counts. What was sequenced was peripheral blood. The chain recombines TRBV2 with TRBJ1-5; D not resolved. The TCR originated in a woman of 80 years or more with COVID-19, enrolled during active disease. The DNA for the CDR3 is TGTGCCAGCAGTGAAATGGCTCCCCCCCAGCATTTT. Translating gives CASSEMAPPQHF.